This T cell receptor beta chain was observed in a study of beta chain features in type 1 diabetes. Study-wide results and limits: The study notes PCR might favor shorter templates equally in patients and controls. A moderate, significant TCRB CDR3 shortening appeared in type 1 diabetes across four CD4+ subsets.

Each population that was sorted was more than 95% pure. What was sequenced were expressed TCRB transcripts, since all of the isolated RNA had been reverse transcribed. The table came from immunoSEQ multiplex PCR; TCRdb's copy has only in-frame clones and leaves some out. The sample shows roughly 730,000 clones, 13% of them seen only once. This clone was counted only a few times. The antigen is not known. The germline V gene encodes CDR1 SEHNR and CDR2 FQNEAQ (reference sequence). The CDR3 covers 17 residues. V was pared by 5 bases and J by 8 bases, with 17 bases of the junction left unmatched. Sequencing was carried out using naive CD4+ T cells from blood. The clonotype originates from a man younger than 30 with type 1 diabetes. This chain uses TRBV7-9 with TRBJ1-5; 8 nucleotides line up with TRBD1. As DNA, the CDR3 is TGTGCCAGCAGCACCGGACAGGGTATGGGGGTATTGGAGCCCCAGCATTTT. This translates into CASSTGQGMGVLEPQHF.